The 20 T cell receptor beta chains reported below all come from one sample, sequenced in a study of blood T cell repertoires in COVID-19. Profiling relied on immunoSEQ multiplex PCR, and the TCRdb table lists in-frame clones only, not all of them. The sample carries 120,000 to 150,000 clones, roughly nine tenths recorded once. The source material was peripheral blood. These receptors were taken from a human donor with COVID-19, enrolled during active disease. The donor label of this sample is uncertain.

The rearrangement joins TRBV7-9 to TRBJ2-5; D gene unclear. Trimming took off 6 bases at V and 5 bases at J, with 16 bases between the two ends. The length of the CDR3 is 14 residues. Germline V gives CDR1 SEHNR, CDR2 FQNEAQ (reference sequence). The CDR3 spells CASRPTPNIETQYF. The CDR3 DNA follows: TGTGCCAGCAGGCCGACACCGAACATCGAGACCCAGTACTTC.

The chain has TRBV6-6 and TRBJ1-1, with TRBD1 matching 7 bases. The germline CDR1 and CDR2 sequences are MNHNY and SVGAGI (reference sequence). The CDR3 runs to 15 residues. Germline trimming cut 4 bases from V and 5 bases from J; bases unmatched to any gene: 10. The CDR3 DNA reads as TGTGCCAGCAGTTCCACCTCAGGGGGTCGGACTGAAGCTTTCTTT. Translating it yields CASSSTSGGRTEAFF.

The CDR3 protein is CAGGALRYNEQFF. The CDR3 bases are TGTGCCGGCGGGGCACTCAGGTACAATGAGCAGTTCTTC. The gene calls are TRBV2 and TRBJ2-1; a weak D match, TRBD2 (6 bases). CDR3 length equals 13 residues. Germline loops: CDR1 SNHLY, CDR2 FYNNEI. V was cut by 11 bases and J by 4 bases, with 15 bases left in between.

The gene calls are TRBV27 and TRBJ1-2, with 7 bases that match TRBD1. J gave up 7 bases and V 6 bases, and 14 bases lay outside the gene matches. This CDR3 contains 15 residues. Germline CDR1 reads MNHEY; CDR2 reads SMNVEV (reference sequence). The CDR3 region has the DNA TGTGCCAGCAGCCCCGGGCGCTCAGGGGGAGGTGGCTACACCTTC. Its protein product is CASSPGRSGGGGYTF.

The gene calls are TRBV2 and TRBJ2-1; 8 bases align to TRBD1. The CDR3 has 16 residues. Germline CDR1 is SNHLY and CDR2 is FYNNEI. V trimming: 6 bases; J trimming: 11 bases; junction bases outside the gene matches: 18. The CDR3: CASRVRQGTPWRQQFF. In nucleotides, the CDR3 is TGTGCCAGCAGAGTGAGACAGGGGACTCCCTGGCGTCAGCAGTTCTTC. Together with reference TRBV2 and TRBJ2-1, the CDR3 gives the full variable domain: EPEVTQTPSHQVTQMGQEVILRCVPISNHLYFYWYRQILGQKVEFLVSFYNNEISEKSEIFDDQFSVERPDGSNFTLKIRSTKLEDSAMYFCASRVRQGTPWRQQFFGPGTRLTVL.

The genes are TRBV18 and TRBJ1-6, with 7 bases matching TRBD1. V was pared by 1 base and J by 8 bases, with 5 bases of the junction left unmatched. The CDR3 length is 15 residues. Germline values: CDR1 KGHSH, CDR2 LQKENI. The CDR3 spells CASSPRQGGDSPLHF. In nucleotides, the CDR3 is TGTGCCAGCTCACCACGACAGGGCGGCGATTCACCCCTCCACTTT.

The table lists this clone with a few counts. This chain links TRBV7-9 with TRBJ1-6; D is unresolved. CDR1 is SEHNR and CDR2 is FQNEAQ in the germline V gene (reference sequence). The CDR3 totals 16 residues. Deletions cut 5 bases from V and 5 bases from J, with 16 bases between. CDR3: CASSLVGGGNNSPLHF. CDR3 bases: TGTGCCAGCAGCCTAGTAGGAGGAGGTAATAATTCACCCCTCCACTTT.

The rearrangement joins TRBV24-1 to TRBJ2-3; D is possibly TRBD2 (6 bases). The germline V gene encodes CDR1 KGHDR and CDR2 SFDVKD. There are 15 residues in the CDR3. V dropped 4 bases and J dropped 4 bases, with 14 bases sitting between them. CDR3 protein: CATSDPTSSADTQYF. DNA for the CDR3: TGTGCCACCAGTGACCCGACTAGTAGCGCAGATACGCAGTATTTT.

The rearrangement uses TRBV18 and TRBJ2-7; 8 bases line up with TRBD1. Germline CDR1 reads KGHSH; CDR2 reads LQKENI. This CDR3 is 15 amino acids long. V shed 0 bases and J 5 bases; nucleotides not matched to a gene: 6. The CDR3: CASSPPTGVGDEQYF. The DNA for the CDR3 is TGTGCCAGCTCACCACCGACAGGGGTTGGGGACGAGCAGTACTTC.

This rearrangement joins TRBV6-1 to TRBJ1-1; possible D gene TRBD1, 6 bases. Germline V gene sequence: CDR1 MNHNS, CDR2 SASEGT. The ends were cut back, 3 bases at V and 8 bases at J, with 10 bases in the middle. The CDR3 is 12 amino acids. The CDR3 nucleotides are TGTGCCAGCAGTGAGGGGGCCGGAGAAGCTTTCTTT. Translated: CASSEGAGEAFF.

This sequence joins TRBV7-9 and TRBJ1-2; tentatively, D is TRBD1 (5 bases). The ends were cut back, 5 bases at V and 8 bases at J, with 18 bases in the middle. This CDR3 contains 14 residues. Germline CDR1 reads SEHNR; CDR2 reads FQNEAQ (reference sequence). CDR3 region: CASSPRAGTSGYTF. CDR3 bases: TGTGCCAGCAGCCCACGGGCCGGGACTTCAGGCTACACCTTC.

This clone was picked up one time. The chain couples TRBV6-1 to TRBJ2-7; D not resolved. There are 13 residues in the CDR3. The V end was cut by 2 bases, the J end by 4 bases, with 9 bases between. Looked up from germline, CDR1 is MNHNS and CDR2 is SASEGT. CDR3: CASSELDNYEQYF. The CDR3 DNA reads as TGTGCCAGCAGTGAATTAGACAATTACGAGCAGTACTTC.

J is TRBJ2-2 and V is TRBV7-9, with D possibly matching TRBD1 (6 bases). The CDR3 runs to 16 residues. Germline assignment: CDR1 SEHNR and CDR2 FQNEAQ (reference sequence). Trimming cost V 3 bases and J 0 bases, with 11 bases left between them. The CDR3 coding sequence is TGTGCCAGCAGCTTCGGACAGTTCGCGAACACCGGGGAGCTGTTTTTT. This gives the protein CASSFGQFANTGELFF.

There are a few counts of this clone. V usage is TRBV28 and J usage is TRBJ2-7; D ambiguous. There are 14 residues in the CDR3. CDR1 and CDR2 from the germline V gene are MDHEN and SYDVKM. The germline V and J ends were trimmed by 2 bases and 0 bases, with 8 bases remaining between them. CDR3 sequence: CASSLPVSSYEQYF. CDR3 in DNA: TGTGCCAGCAGTTTACCCGTCAGCTCCTACGAGCAGTACTTC.

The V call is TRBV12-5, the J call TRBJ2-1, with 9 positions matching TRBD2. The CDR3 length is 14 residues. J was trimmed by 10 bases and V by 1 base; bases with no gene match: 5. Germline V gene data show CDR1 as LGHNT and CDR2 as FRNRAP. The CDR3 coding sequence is TGTGCTAGTGGTTTGGGGGGACTAGCACAAGAGCAGTTCTTC. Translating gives CASGLGGLAQEQFF.

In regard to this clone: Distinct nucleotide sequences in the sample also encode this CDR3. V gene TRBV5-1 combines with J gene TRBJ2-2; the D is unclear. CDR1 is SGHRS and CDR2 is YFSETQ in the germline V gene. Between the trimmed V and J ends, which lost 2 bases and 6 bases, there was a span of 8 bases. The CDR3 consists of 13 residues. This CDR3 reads CASSFFTAGELFF. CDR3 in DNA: TGCGCCAGCAGCTTTTTCACAGCCGGGGAGCTGTTTTTT.

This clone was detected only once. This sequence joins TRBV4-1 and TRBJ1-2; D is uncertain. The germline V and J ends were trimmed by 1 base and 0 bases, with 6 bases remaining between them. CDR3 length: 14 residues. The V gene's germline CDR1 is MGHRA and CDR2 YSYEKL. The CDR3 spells CASSQVLANYGYTF. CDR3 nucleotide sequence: TGCGCCAGCAGCCAAGTTCTAGCTAACTATGGCTACACCTTC.

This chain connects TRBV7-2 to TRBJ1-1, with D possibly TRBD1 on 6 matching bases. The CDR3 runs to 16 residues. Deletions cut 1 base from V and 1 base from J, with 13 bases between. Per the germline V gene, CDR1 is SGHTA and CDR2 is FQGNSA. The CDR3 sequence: CASSLEGRGGNTEAFF. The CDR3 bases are TGTGCCAGCAGCTTAGAAGGTAGAGGGGGGAACACTGAAGCTTTCTTT.

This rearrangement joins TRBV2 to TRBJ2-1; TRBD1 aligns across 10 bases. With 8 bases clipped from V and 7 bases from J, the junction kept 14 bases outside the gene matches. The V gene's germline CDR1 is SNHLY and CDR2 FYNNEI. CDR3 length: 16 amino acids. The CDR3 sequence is CASWTSGTGAPNEQFF. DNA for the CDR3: TGTGCCAGCTGGACCTCGGGGACAGGGGCTCCAAATGAGCAGTTCTTC.

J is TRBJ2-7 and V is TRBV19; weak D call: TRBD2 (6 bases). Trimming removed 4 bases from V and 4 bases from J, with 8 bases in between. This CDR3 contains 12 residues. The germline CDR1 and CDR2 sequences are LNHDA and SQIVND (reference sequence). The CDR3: CASSTRGYEQYF. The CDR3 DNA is TGTGCCAGTAGTACTCGGGGGTACGAGCAGTACTTC.